This TCR beta chain was obtained from a study of CXCR3-negative and CXCR3-positive naive CD8 T cells. Broader study findings: Surface CD5 looked about the same in the naive subsets, so the authors worked out TCR strength from TRB CDR3 properties. Naive cells, whether CXCR3-negative or CXCR3-positive, had similar TRBV-TRBJ usage, while memory cells differed.

A note on this clonotype: Its antigen remains unknown.

Libraries of TRB cDNA were made by 5' RACE and carried UMIs. Reprocessing the 5' RACE reads, TCRdb reports a single entry for every CDR3 protein and omits DNA. The sample table sets out approximately 83,000 distinct CDR3 sequences. The length of the CDR3 is 14 residues. Germline CDR1 SEHNR, CDR2 FQNEAQ (reference sequence). The rearrangement uses TRBV7-9 and TRBJ1-6; the D gene TCRdb calls, TRBD1, cannot be checked with no DNA. The sequence was obtained from a human donor in good health. Some clones in this sample may be carry-over from other donors' samples. What was sequenced was naive CXCR3- CD8+ T cells from blood. The subset is: CD45RO-CCR7+CD27+CD95- naive CD8+ T cells lacking CXCR3 (TNR3-). This chain's CDR3 is CASSPLTGLPPLHF.